The sequence of this T cell receptor (beta chain) was determined in a study of neoadjuvant anti-PD-1 for oral cavity cancer. A few counts support this clone. Data came from immunoSEQ multiplex PCR; TCRdb stores just in-frame clones and leaves some out. The table includes approximately 83,000 clones, 70% to 85% detected once. Sequencing used PBMCs, obtained before nivolumab (anti-PD-1) treatment. The receptor was derived from a person aged 35 to 85 with oral cavity squamous cell carcinoma.

The CDR3 sequence: CASSYGNEQFF. For the CDR3, the DNA is TGTGCCAGCAGTTACGGCAATGAGCAGTTCTTC. The V gene is TRBV6-5, the J gene TRBJ2-1; D gene unclear. This CDR3 region has 11 residues. CDR1 MNHEY and CDR2 SVGAGI come from the germline V gene. V lost 2 bases, J lost 6 bases, and 2 bases lay in between.